This T cell receptor (beta chain) is from a study of blood T cell repertoires in COVID-19. Study context: Specimens from acute and convalescent COVID-19 originated in the United States, Italy and Spain. The cDNA or gDNA used as material had been derived from T cells, B-cell-depleted T cells, or PBMCs.

Germline CDR1 and CDR2: SGHTA and FQGNSA. The CDR3 is made up of 14 amino acids. V was clipped by 5 bases and J by 7 bases; unmatched bases: 7. In the original analysis: Reference gene primer amplification in the assay estimated nucleated cell counts. Using immunoSEQ multiplex PCR, the repertoire was profiled, and TCRdb retains in-frame clones only, with some absent. Clonal size and the V and J genes are those of that table, whereas D and trimming came from the DNA. The repertoire holds around 77,000 clones, with around 90% as singletons. Sequencing was done on a sample of peripheral blood. The receptor was isolated from a woman of 80 years or more with active or convalescent COVID-19. The rearrangement joins TRBV7-2 to TRBJ2-1, with 8 bases that match TRBD2. CDR3: CASSPEAGVNEQFF. The CDR3 DNA sequence: TGTGCCAGCAGCCCCGAAGCGGGGGTAAATGAGCAGTTCTTC.